This T cell receptor beta chain was documented in a study of beta chain features in type 1 diabetes. About the research overall: The samples had around 98 million sorted cells examined in all. Study conclusions and caveats: Type 1 diabetes patients showed fewer insertions and more deletions at VDJ junctions. Patients' naive, central memory and Treg TCRB repertoires seemed closer to one another than those of healthy donors.

TCRB transcripts that were expressed got sequenced, as all of the isolated RNA had been reverse transcribed. Assay: immunoSEQ multiplex PCR; the TCRdb copy retains only in-frame clones and omits some. The sample lists 350,000 to 450,000 clones; approximately 16% were seen once. The germline CDR1 and CDR2 sequences are DFQATT and SNEGSKA (reference sequence). The CDR3 covers 10 residues. Every donor had blood drawn once into heparin, around 100 mL on average. Concerning this clone: Antigen unknown. At one end the junction does not follow the germline gene, possibly because of a read error.

This TCR came from a woman between 18 and 29 years old in good health. The material sequenced was naive CD4+ T cells from blood. This rearrangement joins TRBV20-1 to TRBJ2-7, with TRBD1 matching 9 bases. The CDR3 is CSAAGDRAAF. The CDR3, as DNA: TGCAGTGCCGCGGGGGACAGGGCTGCATTC.